The 14 T cell receptor beta chains listed next were all sequenced from one sample in a study of regulatory T cells in long-lasting Graves disease. CDR3 regions were amplified by Arm-PCR using iRepertoire HTBI primers to build TCR beta libraries. TCRdb reprocessed the multiplex PCR reads via MiXCR and lists one record per CDR3 protein. The sample holds about 620,000 distinct CDR3 sequences, about 16% seen once. Time point here: newly diagnosed GD, antithyroid drugs for less than 3 months. Generation of the TCR library employed RNA extracted from PBMCs. A further study also used this sample, focusing on T cells in Graves' hyperthyroidism and ophthalmopathy.

Sequenced material: peripheral blood mononuclear cells (PBMCs), taken at new diagnosis, from a patient treated with antithyroid drugs. These receptors were obtained from a woman in her thirties with Graves disease.

This clonotype was recorded a few times. The V and J genes are TRBV29-1 and TRBJ2-1; 8 bases map to TRBD1. The CDR3 consists of 12 residues. Trimming took 7 bases from V and 9 from J; bases not matched to a gene: 8. The germline CDR1 and CDR2 sequences are SQVTM and ANQGSEA. The CDR3 loop reads CSAYRGVGEQFF. The CDR3 nucleotides read TGCAGCGCCTACAGGGGGGTCGGTGAGCAGTTCTTC.

This clonotype was detected many times. This sequence joins TRBV12-5 and TRBJ1-1; tentatively, D is TRBD1 (6 bases). CDR1 and CDR2 from the germline V gene are LGHNT and FRNRAP. Between the trimmed V and J ends, which lost 6 bases and 0 bases, there was a span of 11 bases. The CDR3 length is 14 residues. CDR3 coding DNA: TGTGCTAGTGGGCCAGGGGTCTTGAACACTGAAGCTTTCTTT. Residues: CASGPGVLNTEAFF.

This clonotype was observed at least ten times. The chain couples TRBV12-3 or TRBV12-4 to TRBJ1-3; 7 bases fit TRBD1. J was trimmed by 2 bases and V by 6 bases; bases with no gene match: 7. The CDR3 length is 15 residues. CDR3 residues: CASREDRATGNTIYF. The CDR3 region has the DNA TGTGCCAGCAGAGAAGACAGGGCAACTGGAAACACCATATATTTT.

A word on this clonotype: Because it lacks the conserved phenylalanine or tryptophan at the end, this CDR3 is likely a read error. V and J are TRBV5-1 and TRBJ1-1; the D gene is possibly TRBD1 (6 bases). The CDR3 runs 16 residues. V dropped 0 bases and J dropped 3 bases, with 15 bases sitting between them. Germline V gene lookup returns CDR1 SGHRS and CDR2 YFSETQ. CDR3 sequence: CASSLAQGRVDTEAFL. As DNA, the CDR3 is TGCGCCAGCAGCTTGGCCCAGGGGAGGGTGGACACTGAAGCTTTCCTT.

This clonotype was seen a few times. In DNA, the CDR3 is TGTGCCAGCAGTTCTCAGCGAGGCCAGGGTCATAGGCAGCCCCAGCATTTT. Translated, it gives CASSSQRGQGHRQPQHF. The rearrangement joins TRBV28 to TRBJ1-5; D might be TRBD1 (5 bases). Looked up from germline, CDR1 is MDHEN and CDR2 is SYDVKM. The ends were cut back, 4 bases at V and 7 bases at J, with 23 bases in the middle. The CDR3 covers 17 residues.

Ten or more counts support this clonotype. The V and J genes are TRBV28 and TRBJ2-7, with 9 bases matching TRBD1. Germline V CDR1 and CDR2: MDHEN, SYDVKM. The J segment lost 6 bases and the V segment lost 6 bases, leaving 12 bases of the junction unmatched. The CDR3 contains 15 residues. In nucleotides, the CDR3 is TGTGCCAGCAGCCAACCCGGGACAGGGAACGGCGAGCAGTACTTC. This translates into CASSQPGTGNGEQYF.

The genes are TRBV5-1 and TRBJ2-2, with 9 bases identical to TRBD2. CDR3 length equals 15 residues. V trimming: 6 bases; J trimming: 0 bases; junction bases outside the gene matches: 3. Germline values: CDR1 SGHRS, CDR2 YFSETQ. This CDR3 reads CASTREGSNTGELFF. CDR3 DNA: TGCGCCAGCACGCGGGAGGGCTCGAACACCGGGGAGCTGTTTTTT.

This clonotype was detected many times. The V gene is TRBV24-1, the J gene TRBJ1-1; no clear D. The CDR3 covers 13 residues. The V end lost 3 bases, the J end lost 5 bases, and 9 bases lay between the germline ends. Germline V gene data show CDR1 as KGHDR and CDR2 as SFDVKD. The CDR3 bases are TGTGCCACCAGTGATCGGGCGGGGACTGAAGCTTTCTTT. Protein product: CATSDRAGTEAFF.

Only a few counts were recorded for this clonotype. This chain joins TRBV10-2 and TRBJ2-7, with a tentative D call TRBD1 (5 bases). Between the trimmed V and J ends, which lost 6 bases and 4 bases, there was a span of 13 bases. CDR1 is WSHSY, CDR2 SAAADI, per germline. CDR3 size: 13 residues. The CDR3 sequence: CASSPAQVYEQYF. Here the CDR3 DNA reads TGCGCCAGCAGCCCGGCACAGGTATACGAGCAGTACTTC.

This clonotype was seen a few times. This chain uses TRBV19 with TRBJ1-5; D may be TRBD1 (5 bases). The V and J ends lost 10 bases and 6 bases respectively, with 28 bases between them. The CDR3 runs 17 residues. Germline V gene sequence: CDR1 LNHDA, CDR2 SQIVND (reference sequence). The CDR3, as DNA: TGTGCCACCAGGGTTGACGGGGGGGGATTAGGTCGTCAGCCCCAGCATTTT. As protein: CATRVDGGGLGRQPQHF.

The V and J genes are TRBV27 and TRBJ1-1, with a weak D call TRBD1 (5 bases). Germline-derived CDR1 and CDR2 are MNHEY and SMNVEV (reference sequence). The CDR3 covers 14 residues. The V end was cut by 10 bases, the J end by 2 bases, with 17 bases between. In nucleotides, the CDR3 is TGTGCCACCCTTAGGTACGGGGGAAACACTGAAGCTTTCTTT. Its translation is CATLRYGGNTEAFF.

In its sample, this clonotype was seen a few times. The chain uses TRBV20-1 and TRBJ2-7; D ambiguous. The germline V gene has CDR1 DFQATT and CDR2 SNEGSKA (reference sequence). The ends were cut back, 4 bases at V and 3 bases at J, with 4 bases in the middle. This CDR3 comprises 10 residues. CDR3 loop: CSANSYEQYF. As DNA, the CDR3 is TGCAGTGCTAACAGCTACGAGCAGTACTTC.

The rearrangement uses TRBV3-1 and TRBJ2-2; D is uncertain. Germline loops: CDR1 LGHDT, CDR2 YNNKEL (reference sequence). The germline V and J ends were trimmed by 7 bases and 7 bases, with 13 bases remaining between them. The CDR3 runs to 13 residues. The CDR3 sequence is CASNSGAGGELFF. The CDR3 nucleotides are TGTGCCAGCAACTCGGGTGCTGGCGGGGAGCTGTTTTTT.

This clonotype was observed at least ten times. This chain connects TRBV27 to TRBJ2-1, with 7 bases matching TRBD2. CDR1 and CDR2 (germline): MNHEY, SMNVEV (reference sequence). The CDR3 consists of 14 residues. Trimming took 5 bases from V and 4 from J; bases not matched to a gene: 5. CDR3 DNA sequence: TGTGCCAGCAGTAGGCGGGAGCGTTACAATGAGCAGTTCTTC. Translating gives CASSRRERYNEQFF.